This T cell receptor beta chain was captured in a study of blood T cells in healthy people across ages. A second PCR of roughly 7 to 11 cycles used a sample-barcoded 5' primer and a J-beta primer mix. Template switching added a 12-random-nucleotide identifier to every cDNA molecule. TCRdb ran MiXCR on the 5' RACE reads and lists one entry per CDR3 protein. The table shows under 750,000 distinct CDR3 sequences, with roughly 48% occurring only once. Germline assignment: CDR1 ENHRY and CDR2 SYGVKD. Deletions cut 0 bases from V and 4 bases from J, with 10 bases between. The CDR3 totals 14 residues. The authors extracted at least 5 micrograms of total RNA per sample.

This TCR came from a man older than 75 in good health. J is TRBJ2-7 and V is TRBV10-3; D not certain. Sequenced sample: blood. The CDR3 DNA reads as TGTGCCATCAGTGAGTCGAACGCTGGGTACGAGCAGTACTTC. Its translation: CAISESNAGYEQYF.